What follows are 9 T cell receptor beta chains derived from one specimen sequenced in a study of blood T cell repertoires in COVID-19. Profiled with immunoSEQ multiplex PCR; TCRdb holds only in-frame clones, not every one. The sample lists roughly 520,000 clones, roughly 90% occurring once. Source material: PBMCs or T cells enriched from blood (not recorded which). The receptors here all came from a woman between 40 and 50 years old who had recovered from COVID-19.

The CDR3 DNA reads as TGCGCCAGCCAACCAGGACTAGCGGGGAACACCGGGGAGCTGTTTTTT. Translated, it gives CASQPGLAGNTGELFF. The chain has TRBV5-1 and TRBJ2-2; TRBD2 matches at 11 bases. V dropped 7 bases and J dropped 1; count of bases not matched to a gene: 6. The CDR3 is made up of 16 amino acids. Germline CDR1 is SGHRS and CDR2 is YFSETQ.

This clone was seen more than once but under ten times. The V gene is TRBV9, the J gene TRBJ2-1, with TRBD2 matching 8 bases. Germline-derived CDR1 and CDR2 are SGDLS and YYNGEE. The CDR3 covers 16 residues. Trimming cost V 4 bases and J 1 base; bases outside gene matches: 7. The DNA of the CDR3 is TGTGCCAGCAGCCCCTCGGGGGGGGTTTCCTACAATGAGCAGTTCTTC. Translation gives CASSPSGGVSYNEQFF.

This rearrangement joins TRBV12-3 or TRBV12-4 to TRBJ2-5, with D possibly being TRBD1 (6 bases). The V gene lost 4 bases and the J gene lost 2 bases, with 8 bases spanning the gap. CDR3 size: 13 residues. This CDR3 reads CASSSRGQETQYF. CDR3 in DNA: TGTGCCAGCAGTTCCAGGGGTCAAGAGACCCAGTACTTC.

The chain couples TRBV5-1 to TRBJ2-3; tentative D call: TRBD2 (6 bases). This CDR3 comprises 14 residues. Trimming shortened V by 2 bases and J by 8 bases, and 15 bases separated the two germline ends. Germline CDR1 reads SGHRS; CDR2 reads YFSETQ. CDR3 protein: CASSFDSDGGTQYF. CDR3 DNA: TGCGCCAGCAGCTTTGACAGTGACGGGGGTACGCAGTATTTT.

This chain uses TRBV5-8 with TRBJ1-1; 8 bases align to TRBD1. Germline CDR1 SGHTS, CDR2 YDEGEE. With 3 bases clipped from V and 3 bases from J, the junction kept 7 bases outside the gene matches. The CDR3 sequence is 15 residues long. CDR3 sequence reads: CASSSWTGPDTEAFF. CDR3 sequence (DNA): TGTGCCAGCAGCTCCTGGACAGGGCCGGACACTGAAGCTTTCTTT.

This rearrangement joins TRBV6-2 or TRBV6-3 to TRBJ1-1, with TRBD1 matching 7 bases. CDR3 length: 15 amino acids. The V segment lost 5 bases and the J segment 1 base; nucleotides outside the gene matches: 7. Germline V CDR1 and CDR2: MNHEY, SVGEGT. The CDR3 spells CASSRWDRRNTEAFF. In DNA form, the CDR3 reads TGTGCCAGCAGTAGGTGGGACAGAAGGAACACTGAAGCTTTCTTT.

The chain joins TRBV6-5 to TRBJ1-5; 8 positions agree with TRBD1. The CDR3 is 13 amino acids. V shed 7 bases, J shed 5 bases, and the junction held 4 bases outside the gene matches. Per the germline V gene, CDR1 is MNHEY and CDR2 is SVGAGI. CDR3 nucleotides: TGTGCCAGCATTCCGACAGGGGATCAGCCCCAGCATTTT. This encodes CASIPTGDQPQHF.

This chain links TRBV19 with TRBJ2-7; D is unresolved. The CDR3 covers 14 residues. Per germline, CDR1 LNHDA and CDR2 SQIVND (reference sequence). V lost 1 base to trimming and J lost 6 bases, with 13 bases between them. The CDR3 DNA sequence: TGTGCCAGTAGTATAGGGTGGAGTCTCGGCGAGCAGTACTTC. It is translated as CASSIGWSLGEQYF.

The CDR3: CASSSIRDRASGANVLTF. The CDR3 region has the DNA TGTGCCAGCAGTTCCATACGGGACAGGGCGTCAGGGGCCAACGTCCTGACTTTC. This chain uses TRBV27 with TRBJ2-6; 9 bases match TRBD1. The CDR3 runs to 18 residues. The V gene's germline CDR1 is MNHEY and CDR2 SMNVEV (reference sequence). Unmatched junction bases numbered 11, after V lost 4 bases and J lost 4 bases.